Following are 31 T cell receptor beta chains from one sample sequenced in a study of cytomegalovirus exposure and HLA in healthy donors. Amplification used 60 Vbeta primers and 13 Jbeta primers. TCRdb's table, derived via immunoSEQ multiplex PCR, lists solely in-frame clones and lacks some. The sample carries over 75,000 clones, around 67% recorded once. Material: PBMCs. Every receptor here comes from a human donor in good health.

This clone was seen a handful of times. The chain employs TRBV2 and TRBJ1-2, with a weak D call TRBD1 (5 bases). CDR1 SNHLY and CDR2 FYNNEI come from the germline V gene. V shed 4 bases and J shed 3 bases, with 6 bases lying between them. The CDR3 runs to 12 residues. The CDR3 spells CASSGRDYGYTF. The CDR3, as DNA: TGTGCCAGCAGTGGCAGGGACTATGGCTACACCTTC. Drawing the rest from reference TRBV2 and TRBJ1-2, the complete variable domain is EPEVTQTPSHQVTQMGQEVILRCVPISNHLYFYWYRQILGQKVEFLVSFYNNEISEKSEIFDDQFSVERPDGSNFTLKIRSTKLEDSAMYFCASSGRDYGYTFGSGTRLTVV.

The CDR3 bases are TGTGCCAGCAGTGAAGCGCTGGGGGGGGGTTATGGCTACACCTTC. It specifies CASSEALGGGYGYTF. The genes are TRBV2 and TRBJ1-2; D is perhaps TRBD1 (5 bases). V dropped 0 bases and J dropped 5 bases, with 13 bases sitting between them. This CDR3 has 15 amino acids. CDR1 and CDR2 from the germline V gene are SNHLY and FYNNEI.

The chain has TRBV7-9 and TRBJ1-2; 9 bases match TRBD1. J gave up 4 bases and V 5 bases, and 2 bases lay outside the gene matches. The germline V gene encodes CDR1 SEHNR and CDR2 FQNEAQ (reference sequence). The CDR3 runs to 13 residues. CDR3 protein: CASSPGQGYGYTF. In nucleotides, the CDR3 is TGTGCCAGCAGCCCGGGACAGGGCTATGGCTACACCTTC.

The chain joins TRBV4-3 to TRBJ2-3, with 7 bases fitting TRBD1. Per germline, CDR1 LGHNA and CDR2 YSLEER. V shed 3 bases, J shed 4 bases, and the junction held 16 bases outside the gene matches. This CDR3 has 18 residues. CDR3 region: CASSHSYPGTVSPDTQYF. The CDR3 nucleotides are TGCGCCAGCAGCCATTCATATCCCGGGACAGTCAGCCCAGATACGCAGTATTTT.

This clone showed up just a few times. The V and J genes are TRBV27 and TRBJ2-2; D is uncertain. The CDR3 totals 14 residues. V gave up 5 bases and J gave up 0 bases, with 7 bases separating them. CDR1 MNHEY and CDR2 SMNVEV come from the germline V gene (reference sequence). The CDR3, as DNA: TGTGCCAGCAGTCGGAGAACGAACACCGGGGAGCTGTTTTTT. Protein sequence: CASSRRTNTGELFF.

This clone showed up just a few times. The V and J genes are TRBV19 and TRBJ2-1; 8 bases line up with TRBD1. The CDR3 length is 14 residues. Per the germline V gene, CDR1 is LNHDA and CDR2 is SQIVND (reference sequence). V gave up 6 bases and J gave up 7 bases; unmatched junction bases: 8. The CDR3 reads CASSRRQGRNEQFF. The CDR3 DNA reads TGTGCCAGTAGCCGGCGACAGGGGAGGAATGAGCAGTTCTTC.

This clone was found a few times. In nucleotides, the CDR3 is TGTGCCAGCAGTGAACAAGCGGGGGGCTCCTACGAGCAGTACTTC. Protein product: CASSEQAGGSYEQYF. V is TRBV2 and J is TRBJ2-7; 9 nucleotides align to TRBD2. Germline V gene sequence: CDR1 SNHLY, CDR2 FYNNEI. The CDR3 totals 15 residues. V was clipped by 2 bases and J by 0 bases; unmatched bases: 2.

The chain has TRBV10-3 and TRBJ1-5; no clear D. CDR3 size: 12 residues. Trimming stripped 11 bases from V and 6 bases from J, with 14 bases between. Looked up from germline, CDR1 is ENHRY and CDR2 is SYGVKD. The CDR3 bases are TGTGCCTCGAGAGAGGGAACTCAGCCCCAGCATTTT. Amino acid sequence: CASREGTQPQHF.

This chain uses TRBV6-5 with TRBJ1-1; TRBD1 matches at 9 bases. V lost 4 bases to trimming and J lost 7 bases; unmatched junction nucleotides: 10. CDR3 length: 15 residues. Germline CDR1 MNHEY, CDR2 SVGAGI. CDR3 loop: CASSLRGTGKGEAFF. The CDR3 region has the DNA TGTGCCAGCAGTTTACGGGGGACAGGGAAGGGTGAAGCTTTCTTT.

The chain has TRBV6-1 and TRBJ1-1; 7 positions match TRBD1. The CDR3 runs to 14 residues. V lost 2 bases and J lost 5; bases outside the gene matches: 5. Germline-derived CDR1 and CDR2 are MNHNS and SASEGT. CDR3 loop: CASSEIQGSTEAFF. In nucleotides, the CDR3 is TGTGCCAGCAGTGAAATACAGGGGAGTACTGAAGCTTTCTTT.

This clone appeared a single time. This rearrangement joins TRBV7-2 to TRBJ1-1, with 7 bases aligning to TRBD1. This CDR3 is built from 16 residues. The ends lost 5 bases at V and 3 bases at J; junction bases unmatched: 12. Germline lookup yields CDR1 SGHTA and CDR2 FQGNSA. The DNA for the CDR3 is TGTGCCAGCAGCGCAAAGACAGGGTTTGGAGACACTGAAGCTTTCTTT. Its protein product is CASSAKTGFGDTEAFF. The whole variable domain, remainder taken from reference TRBV7-2 and TRBJ1-1, is GAGVSQSPSNKVTEKGKDVELRCDPISGHTALYWYRQSLGQGLEFLIYFQGNSAPDKSGLPSDRFSAERTGGSVSTLTIQRTQQEDSAVYLCASSAKTGFGDTEAFFGQGTRLTVV.

V is TRBV6-1 and J is TRBJ2-5, with 8 bases aligning to TRBD2. The trim removed 5 bases at V and 5 bases at J, leaving 4 bases unmatched. This CDR3 is 13 amino acids long. Germline CDR1 and CDR2: MNHNS and SASEGT. This CDR3 is CASSRSGGETQYF. CDR3 DNA sequence: TGTGCCAGCAGTCGCAGCGGGGGTGAGACCCAGTACTTC.

This rearrangement joins TRBV7-2 to TRBJ1-1; D unclear. The CDR3 spans 13 residues. Germline-derived CDR1 and CDR2 are SGHTA and FQGNSA. The V gene lost 6 bases and the J gene lost 1 base, with 9 bases spanning the gap. The CDR3 DNA follows: TGTGCCAGCAGTTTGCAGGAGAACACTGAAGCTTTCTTT. Residues: CASSLQENTEAFF.

The J gene is TRBJ1-6, the V gene TRBV6-5; perhaps TRBD1 as D (6 bases). The CDR3 is 16 residues long. V was clipped by 2 bases and J by 6 bases, with 14 bases between them. Per germline, CDR1 MNHEY and CDR2 SVGAGI. Written as DNA, the CDR3 is TGTGCCAGCAGTTACAGTCAGACAGGCCTTAATTCACCCCTCCACTTT. Translation gives CASSYSQTGLNSPLHF.

This rearrangement joins TRBV2 to TRBJ2-5, with D unresolved. V lost 4 bases, J lost 2 bases, and 8 bases lay in between. CDR3 size: 13 residues. Germline lookup yields CDR1 SNHLY and CDR2 FYNNEI. CDR3 sequence: CASSGRGQETQYF. In DNA form, the CDR3 reads TGTGCCAGCAGTGGCCGCGGTCAAGAGACCCAGTACTTC.

The chain employs TRBV9 and TRBJ1-3, with unresolved D. The CDR3 runs to 14 residues. Germline lookup yields CDR1 SGDLS and CDR2 YYNGEE. V lost 2 bases to trimming and J lost 8 bases, with 14 bases between them. The CDR3, as DNA: TGTGCCAGCAGCGTGACCCCACAAGGAGACACCATATATTTT. Protein: CASSVTPQGDTIYF.

This clone has more than one count but fewer than ten. The gene calls are TRBV7-2 and TRBJ2-1; a weak D match, TRBD2 (6 bases). This CDR3 has 16 amino acids. CDR1 and CDR2 from the germline V gene are SGHTA and FQGNSA. The ends were cut back, 4 bases at V and 3 bases at J, with 16 bases in the middle. CDR3 in DNA: TGTGCCAGCAGCTCCGGAGGGCGGATTAGCTACAATGAGCAGTTCTTC. It is translated as CASSSGGRISYNEQFF.

The chain uses TRBV18 and TRBJ1-4; 8 bases are a match to TRBD1. The CDR3 has 13 residues. CDR1 is KGHSH, CDR2 LQKENI, per germline. V gave up 3 bases and J gave up 10 bases; unmatched junction bases: 4. In DNA, the CDR3 is TGTGCCAGCTCACCGGGGCAGGGGGCAAAACTGTTTTTT. It is translated as CASSPGQGAKLFF.

The V call is TRBV6-5, the J call TRBJ2-3, with a weak D call TRBD1 (7 bases). The germline V gene has CDR1 MNHEY and CDR2 SVGAGI. Trimming took off 7 bases at V and 4 bases at J, with 18 bases between the two ends. The CDR3 is 15 amino acids. Here the CDR3 reads CASIRTGGGSDTQYF. The CDR3 DNA reads as TGTGCCAGCATCCGGACAGGAGGGGGATCAGATACGCAGTATTTT.

This clone was observed once. The J gene is TRBJ2-2, the V gene TRBV2, with 7 bases matching TRBD1. CDR1 is SNHLY and CDR2 is FYNNEI in the germline V gene. The V segment lost 10 bases and the J segment 0 bases; nucleotides outside the gene matches: 5. The length of the CDR3 is 14 residues. CDR3 amino acids: CATKGQPNTGELFF. The CDR3 bases are TGTGCCACAAAGGGACAGCCGAACACCGGGGAGCTGTTTTTT.

The genes are TRBV9 and TRBJ1-4; 7 nucleotides agree with TRBD1. CDR3 length equals 15 residues. Germline values: CDR1 SGDLS, CDR2 YYNGEE. V lost 3 bases and J lost 4; bases outside the gene matches: 6. CDR3 region: CASSAQTGHNEKLFF. In nucleotides, the CDR3 is TGTGCCAGCAGCGCCCAGACAGGGCATAATGAAAAACTGTTTTTT. The whole variable domain, remainder taken from reference TRBV9 and TRBJ1-4, is DSGVTQTPKHLITATGQRVTLRCSPRSGDLSVYWYQQSLDQGLQFLIQYYNGEERAKGNILERFSAQQFPDLHSELNLSSLELGDSALYFCASSAQTGHNEKLFFGSGTQLSVL.

This clone was picked up a small number of times. This chain joins TRBV6-6 and TRBJ2-7; 8 bases align to TRBD1. This CDR3 region has 14 residues. Germline CDR1 and CDR2: MNHNY and SVGAGI (reference sequence). Losses at the gene ends were 6 bases for V and 5 bases for J; bases not matched to a gene: 9. In DNA form, the CDR3 reads TGTGCCAGCAGATTGACAGGGGCGATAGACGAGCAGTACTTC. Protein sequence: CASRLTGAIDEQYF.

The chain has TRBV5-6 and TRBJ2-7; perhaps TRBD2 as D (6 bases). The CDR3 loop spans 13 amino acids. The V gene lost 1 base and the J gene lost 2 bases, with 7 bases spanning the gap. Germline V gene data show CDR1 as SGHDT and CDR2 as YYEEEE. This chain's CDR3 is CASSLRGTYEQYF. The DNA for the CDR3 is TGTGCCAGCAGCTTGCGGGGGACCTACGAGCAGTACTTC.

The V call is TRBV7-9, the J call TRBJ2-7; weak D call: TRBD1 (6 bases). CDR1 and CDR2 (germline): SEHNR, FQNEAQ (reference sequence). Trimming left V 4 bases short and J 3 bases short, with 22 bases between. The CDR3 covers 17 residues. This chain's CDR3 is CASSSTYRVLAFYEQYF. The CDR3 nucleotides read TGTGCCAGCAGCTCAACCTACAGGGTCTTAGCCTTCTACGAGCAGTACTTC.

The chain recombines TRBV10-3 with TRBJ1-5; unclear D gene. V lost 0 bases and J 2 bases, leaving 8 bases between the germline ends. CDR1 ENHRY and CDR2 SYGVKD come from the germline V gene. CDR3 size: 15 residues. CDR3 amino acids: CAISESPGGNQPQHF. In DNA form, the CDR3 reads TGTGCCATCAGTGAGTCTCCAGGTGGCAATCAGCCCCAGCATTTT.

The chain is built from TRBV6-5 and TRBJ1-3; unclear D gene. Germline assignment: CDR1 MNHEY and CDR2 SVGAGI. Trimming cost V 6 bases and J 3 bases, with 12 bases left between them. The CDR3 covers 14 residues. The CDR3 sequence is CASRADVSGNTIYF. CDR3 in DNA: TGTGCCAGCAGAGCCGATGTGAGTGGAAACACCATATATTTT.

The CDR3, as DNA: TGTGCCAGCAGCTTAGTAGGGGGGGGCGACACTGAAGCTTTCTTT. Translation: CASSLVGGGDTEAFF. The chain joins TRBV7-8 to TRBJ1-1, with a possible D match to TRBD1 (6 bases). Trimming pared 1 base from V and 3 bases from J, leaving 12 bases between. Germline V gene lookup returns CDR1 SGHVS and CDR2 FQNEAQ. The length of the CDR3 is 15 residues.

The rearrangement uses TRBV5-3 and TRBJ2-5, with D possibly matching TRBD2 (5 bases). TRBV5-3 is an ORF, with its function uncertain. V was pared by 1 base and J by 5 bases, with 15 bases between. The CDR3 sequence is 15 residues long. CDR3 sequence reads: CARSLLPERRETQYF. CDR3 DNA: TGTGCCAGAAGCTTGCTTCCAGAGAGGAGGGAGACCCAGTACTTC.

Here the CDR3 DNA reads TGTGCCAGCAGCTTGGGGGGACCGGGACAGGTTTACTACGAGCAGTACTTC. Residues: CASSLGGPGQVYYEQYF. The chain employs TRBV5-4 and TRBJ2-7, with 8 bases that match TRBD1. This CDR3 is 17 amino acids long. V lost 0 bases and J lost 3; bases outside the gene matches: 11. The germline CDR1 and CDR2 sequences are SGHNT and YYREEE (reference sequence).

The rearrangement links TRBV6-6 to TRBJ2-7, with 10 positions matching TRBD1. The V segment lost 6 bases and the J segment 4 bases; nucleotides outside the gene matches: 12. This CDR3 spans 16 amino acids. Per germline, CDR1 MNHNY and CDR2 SVGAGI (reference sequence). CDR3 sequence (DNA): TGTGCCAGCAGACAAATCCCGGGACAGGGGTCGTACGAGCAGTACTTC. Protein sequence: CASRQIPGQGSYEQYF.

The chain uses TRBV15 and TRBJ1-5; 7 nucleotides align to TRBD1. This CDR3 has 14 residues. J lost 4 bases, V lost 8 bases, and 8 bases had no gene match. In germline, CDR1 is LNHNV, CDR2 YYDKDF (reference sequence). The CDR3 loop reads CATALGQPNQPQHF. In DNA, the CDR3 is TGTGCCACCGCCTTGGGACAGCCAAATCAGCCCCAGCATTTT.